In its sample, the clone carrying this T cell receptor (beta chain) was seen a few times. Its antigen remains unidentified. A sample-barcoded 5' primer and a J-beta primer mix were used in a second PCR of roughly 7 to 12 cycles. TCRdb recomputed calls from the 5' RACE reads with MiXCR, one row per CDR3 protein. This sample has roughly 500,000 distinct CDR3 sequences, with 20% to 30% found just once. The data originate from a study of blood T cells in healthy people across ages. From germline, CDR1 is SGHRS and CDR2 YFSETQ. Trimming shortened V by 4 bases and J by 0 bases, and 11 bases separated the two germline ends. The CDR3 loop spans 15 amino acids. Study-wide results and limits: With age, beta diversity per million T cells declined roughly linearly, significantly by 40.

The data were also submitted as part of a second study, on T cells of mothers and their children. From that second work: A handful of children, together with their three healthy Caucasian mothers, made up the donors. Every mother produced more than 9.5 million TCR beta CDR3 reads, whereas every child provided several million.

This receptor was taken from a boy younger than 18 in good health. Sequencing was done on a sample of blood. This chain links TRBV5-1 with TRBJ2-1; D is possibly TRBD1 (6 bases). In DNA form, the CDR3 reads TGCGCCAGCAGCGTCGACAGGACCTCCTACAATGAGCAGTTCTTC. It encodes CASSVDRTSYNEQFF.